Presented here are 13 T cell receptor beta chains from one specimen sequenced in a study of shared clonotypes between healthy human individuals. Method: immunoSEQ multiplex PCR; TCRdb's copy keeps in-frame clones and lacks some. The table shows 2 million or so clones, with about 95% occurring only once. Naive CD8 populations comprised CD45RO-negative cells positively selected for CCR7, excluding terminally differentiated effector memory CD45RA+ cells. The sequenced sample consisted of naive CD8+ T cells sorted from blood. The receptors were gathered from a man between 18 and 35 years old in good health.

The J gene is TRBJ2-5, the V gene TRBV9; TRBD2 matches at 9 bases. This CDR3 is 15 amino acids long. J gave up 5 bases and V 1 base, and 6 bases lay outside the gene matches. The germline V gene has CDR1 SGDLS and CDR2 YYNGEE. The CDR3 DNA reads TGTGCCAGCAGCGTACATAGCGGGGGTCGGGAGACCCAGTACTTC. Protein product: CASSVHSGGRETQYF. The full variable domain, completed using reference TRBV9 and TRBJ2-5, is DSGVTQTPKHLITATGQRVTLRCSPRSGDLSVYWYQQSLDQGLQFLIQYYNGEERAKGNILERFSAQQFPDLHSELNLSSLELGDSALYFCASSVHSGGRETQYFGPGTRLLVL.

This clone is a singleton in its sample. The chain employs TRBV5-6 and TRBJ2-5, with D possibly TRBD1 on 6 matching bases. Germline lookup yields CDR1 SGHDT and CDR2 YYEEEE. The V end was cut by 0 bases, the J end by 5 bases, with 14 bases between. The length of the CDR3 is 15 residues. The chain's CDR3 is CASSLGGGYGETQYF. Here the CDR3 DNA reads TGTGCCAGCAGCTTGGGTGGGGGCTACGGCGAGACCCAGTACTTC.

The chain recombines TRBV4-3 with TRBJ2-3; D may be TRBD1 (5 bases). Trimming cost V 0 bases and J 4 bases, with 14 bases left between them. The CDR3 has 16 residues. Looked up from germline, CDR1 is LGHNA and CDR2 is YSLEER. The CDR3 DNA reads TGCGCCAGCAGCCAAGATCGGTCAGGGATGGCAGATACGCAGTATTTT. Translation gives CASSQDRSGMADTQYF.

The V and J genes are TRBV10-3 and TRBJ2-5; TRBD2 aligns across 10 bases. V dropped 6 bases and J dropped 9; count of bases not matched to a gene: 13. The germline V gene encodes CDR1 ENHRY and CDR2 SYGVKD. This CDR3 has 15 amino acids. The CDR3 region has the DNA TGTGCCATCAGCCGCGGACTAGCGGAGCCGGGGGCCCAGTACTTC. This codes for CAISRGLAEPGAQYF.

On this clone itself: In the same sample, other DNA sequences code for this CDR3. The chain joins TRBV9 to TRBJ2-3, with D unresolved. The CDR3 is 14 residues long. Trimming removed 3 bases at V and 1 base at J, with 9 bases between. CDR1 and CDR2 from the germline V gene are SGDLS and YYNGEE. Here the CDR3 DNA reads TGTGCCAGCAGCGGTGGTGGGGGCACAGATACGCAGTATTTT. Its protein is CASSGGGGTDTQYF.

The V gene is TRBV30, the J gene TRBJ2-7; 7 nucleotides agree with TRBD2. This CDR3 has 15 amino acids. Germline-derived CDR1 and CDR2 are GTSNPN and SVGIG (reference sequence). The J segment lost 3 bases and the V segment lost 0 bases, leaving 8 bases of the junction unmatched. The CDR3 sequence is CAWSVRLAENYEQYF. DNA for the CDR3: TGTGCCTGGAGTGTAAGGCTAGCGGAGAACTACGAGCAGTACTTC.

A note on this clone: The sample contains more than one DNA sequence encoding this CDR3. The gene calls are TRBV30 and TRBJ2-2; no reliable D call. CDR1 is GTSNPN and CDR2 is SVGIG in the germline V gene (reference sequence). The CDR3 is 12 amino acids. The V end lost 2 bases, the J end lost 5 bases, and 6 bases lay between the germline ends. The CDR3 reads CAWSPLTGELFF. The CDR3 coding sequence is TGTGCCTGGAGTCCACTTACCGGGGAGCTGTTTTTT.

This rearrangement joins TRBV4-1 to TRBJ2-2; TRBD1 matches 10 bases. Germline V gene data show CDR1 as MGHRA and CDR2 as YSYEKL. The CDR3 has 16 amino acids. The trim removed 4 bases at V and 3 bases at J, leaving 5 bases unmatched. The CDR3 DNA follows: TGCGCCAGCAGCCGTGTGGGGACAGGGGACACCGGGGAGCTGTTTTTT. Amino acid sequence: CASSRVGTGDTGELFF.

The chain links TRBV5-6 to TRBJ2-2; weak D call: TRBD2 (5 bases). The CDR3 loop spans 17 amino acids. Germline assignment: CDR1 SGHDT and CDR2 YYEEEE. V shed 0 bases and J shed 0 bases, with 12 bases lying between them. CDR3 sequence (DNA): TGTGCCAGCAGCTTGGCCGGAGGCGGAGCGAACACCGGGGAGCTGTTTTTT. Translation: CASSLAGGGANTGELFF.

The chain joins TRBV6-4 to TRBJ2-7; D uncertain. The germline V gene encodes CDR1 MRHNA and CDR2 SNTAGT. The CDR3 runs 13 residues. V lost 9 bases and J 4 bases, leaving 16 bases between the germline ends. The CDR3 DNA reads TGTGCCAGACCTCCCGAGACGGTGTACGAGCAGTACTTC. Translation gives CARPPETVYEQYF.

This chain uses TRBV11-1 with TRBJ2-1; D gene uncertain. Germline values: CDR1 SGHAT, CDR2 FQDESV (reference sequence). V gave up 5 bases and J gave up 5 bases, with 13 bases separating them. The CDR3 totals 14 residues. Written as DNA, the CDR3 is TGTGCCAGCAGCCCACCTCTGTCGGACAATGAGCAGTTCTTC. This gives the protein CASSPPLSDNEQFF.

The V gene is TRBV5-6, the J gene TRBJ1-2, with D perhaps matching TRBD1 (5 bases). The CDR3 loop spans 13 amino acids. Germline V gene data show CDR1 as SGHDT and CDR2 as YYEEEE. Trimming stripped 3 bases from V and 5 bases from J, with 11 bases between. CDR3 bases: TGTGCCAGCAGCTCCGAGGGGCCGTATGGCTACACCTTC. It translates to CASSSEGPYGYTF.

Here the CDR3 reads CASSSSGTSGVYEQYF. CDR3 in DNA: TGTGCCAGCAGTTCCTCAGGGACTAGCGGGGTCTACGAGCAGTACTTC. V gene TRBV6-5 combines with J gene TRBJ2-7; 13 bases agree with TRBD2. Germline CDR1 and CDR2: MNHEY and SVGAGI. This CDR3 spans 16 amino acids. Trimming at V came to 4 bases and at J to 3 bases, leaving 6 bases not matched to a gene.